Following are 19 T cell receptor beta chains from one sample sequenced in a study of shared clonotypes between healthy human individuals. As defined, naive CD8 cells were CD45RO-negative and positively selected for CCR7, with terminally differentiated effector memory CD45RA+ cells excluded. Method: immunoSEQ multiplex PCR; TCRdb's copy keeps in-frame clones and lacks some. The data hold about 1,900,000 clones, with over 85% observed a single time. Material for sequencing was naive CD8+ T cells sorted from blood. The receptors were sampled from a man in his late teens or twenties in good health.

This clone was counted only a few times. The chain joins TRBV6-5 to TRBJ2-1; no reliable D call. CDR1 is MNHEY and CDR2 is SVGAGI in the germline V gene. The CDR3 loop spans 11 amino acids. The ends were cut back, 2 bases at V and 9 bases at J, with 5 bases in the middle. CDR3 sequence reads: CASSYGPEQFF. The CDR3 nucleotides are TGTGCCAGCAGTTACGGGCCTGAGCAGTTCTTC.

The chain employs TRBV19 and TRBJ1-1; D gene ambiguous. Germline V gene data show CDR1 as LNHDA and CDR2 as SQIVND (reference sequence). The length of the CDR3 is 14 residues. V lost 5 bases to trimming and J lost 7 bases, with 17 bases between them. CDR3 sequence reads: CASSFGSRTSEAFF. CDR3 bases: TGTGCCAGTAGTTTTGGGAGCCGGACGAGTGAAGCTTTCTTT.

The chain uses TRBV27 and TRBJ1-5; 8 nucleotides line up with TRBD1. Germline CDR1 is MNHEY and CDR2 is SMNVEV (reference sequence). Losses at the gene ends were 6 bases for V and 3 bases for J; bases not matched to a gene: 10. The CDR3 contains 16 residues. CDR3 DNA sequence: TGTGCCAGCAGGTCGCGACAGGGGCGTCCCAATCAGCCCCAGCATTTT. It is translated as CASRSRQGRPNQPQHF.

This chain connects TRBV30 to TRBJ2-7; TRBD2 matches 11 bases. Germline V gene data show CDR1 as GTSNPN and CDR2 as SVGIG (reference sequence). J gave up 5 bases and V 6 bases, and 9 bases lay outside the gene matches. The CDR3 is made up of 14 amino acids. The CDR3 region has the DNA TGTGCCTGCGACTCTAGCGGGGGGACTAACGAGCAGTACTTC. This sequence encodes CACDSSGGTNEQYF.

This rearrangement joins TRBV23-1 to TRBJ2-3; 9 bases map to TRBD1. TRBV23-1 is an ORF, with its function uncertain. CDR3 length: 16 amino acids. Trimming took 3 bases from V and 4 from J; bases not matched to a gene: 8. The CDR3 region is CASSQPGQGKSDTQYF. CDR3 DNA sequence: TGCGCCAGCAGTCAGCCGGGACAGGGAAAGTCAGATACGCAGTATTTT.

The rearrangement joins TRBV5-6 to TRBJ2-5; D remains ambiguous. Trimming took 6 bases from V and 4 from J, leaving 13 bases between them. Germline V gene sequence: CDR1 SGHDT, CDR2 YYEEEE. There are 13 residues in the CDR3. DNA for the CDR3: TGTGCCAGCACCCTCCCGGGCCGAGAGACCCAGTACTTC. Protein product: CASTLPGRETQYF.

The gene calls are TRBV10-3 and TRBJ2-3; D is possibly TRBD2 (6 bases). V dropped 5 bases and J dropped 4 bases, with 19 bases sitting between them. The length of the CDR3 is 16 residues. CDR1 ENHRY and CDR2 SYGVKD come from the germline V gene. The CDR3 sequence is CAISSETEREADTQYF. The CDR3 coding sequence is TGTGCCATCAGTTCCGAGACAGAGAGGGAGGCAGATACGCAGTATTTT.

This chain links TRBV6-5 with TRBJ2-5; D uncertain. The length of the CDR3 is 15 residues. Trimming shortened V by 0 bases and J by 0 bases, and 8 bases separated the two germline ends. Germline CDR1 is MNHEY and CDR2 is SVGAGI. Written as DNA, the CDR3 is TGTGCCAGCAGTTACTCGGCGGAAAACCAAGAGACCCAGTACTTC. It is translated as CASSYSAENQETQYF.

The J gene is TRBJ2-1, the V gene TRBV30, with D possibly called TRBD1 or TRBD2 (5 bases each). The CDR3 length is 16 residues. Germline CDR1 GTSNPN, CDR2 SVGIG (reference sequence). V was shortened by 0 bases and J by 4 bases, with 16 bases between the two germline ends. CDR3 nucleotides: TGTGCCTGGAGTGTTGACGGAGGTGGGGCTTACAATGAGCAGTTCTTC. Its translation: CAWSVDGGGAYNEQFF.

This sequence joins TRBV27 and TRBJ2-1; TRBD1 aligns across 7 bases. V lost 6 bases and J lost 7; bases outside the gene matches: 12. This CDR3 region has 15 residues. Looked up from germline, CDR1 is MNHEY and CDR2 is SMNVEV (reference sequence). DNA of the CDR3: TGTGCCAGCAGGGCTACCGACAGGGCGATGAATGAGCAGTTCTTC. It specifies CASRATDRAMNEQFF.

The V call is TRBV7-6, the J call TRBJ2-5; D remains unclear. The germline gives CDR1 SGHVS, CDR2 FNYEAQ. V lost 2 bases to trimming and J lost 0 bases, with 10 bases between them. The CDR3 extends over 15 amino acids. In DNA form, the CDR3 reads TGTGCCAGCAGCTTAAATCCGGTGTACCAAGAGACCCAGTACTTC. Translating gives CASSLNPVYQETQYF.

In its sample, this clone was seen a few times. This sample also contains other DNA sequences that code for the same CDR3. The chain uses TRBV7-9 and TRBJ2-7; D is ambiguous. Trimming took off 3 bases at V and 0 bases at J, with 6 bases between the two ends. Germline assignment: CDR1 SEHNR and CDR2 FQNEAQ (reference sequence). This CDR3 has 13 residues. This CDR3 reads CASSFTHSYEQYF. The CDR3 DNA reads TGTGCCAGCAGCTTCACACACTCCTACGAGCAGTACTTC. The full variable domain, in which reference TRBV7-9 and TRBJ2-7 provide the parts outside the CDR3, is DTGVSQNPRHKITKRGQNVTFRCDPISEHNRLYWYRQTLGQGPEFLTYFQNEAQLEKSRLLSDRFSAERPKGSFSTLEIQRTEQGDSAMYLCASSFTHSYEQYFGPGTRLTVT.

The chain uses TRBV13 and TRBJ2-7, with D unresolved. There are 12 residues in the CDR3. Trimming removed 3 bases at V and 12 bases at J, with 15 bases between. The germline gives CDR1 PRHDT, CDR2 FYEKMQ (reference sequence). This CDR3 reads CASSFGQEVVYF. As DNA, the CDR3 is TGTGCCAGCAGCTTCGGGCAGGAAGTAGTGTACTTC.

The chain combines TRBV5-1 with TRBJ2-3; 7 bases are shared with TRBD1. J lost 2 bases, V lost 4 bases, and 10 bases had no gene match. This CDR3 region has 16 residues. Germline values: CDR1 SGHRS, CDR2 YFSETQ. The CDR3 region has the DNA TGCGCCAGCAGCATCTACGGGACAGTTATCACAGATACGCAGTATTTT. Amino acid sequence: CASSIYGTVITDTQYF.

Turning to this clone: Different DNA sequences within this sample yield the same CDR3. The gene calls are TRBV7-9 and TRBJ2-5; the match to TRBD2 covers 13 bases. This CDR3 comprises 16 residues. J gave up 1 base and V 3 bases, and 2 bases lay outside the gene matches. CDR1 is SEHNR and CDR2 is FQNEAQ in the germline V gene (reference sequence). CDR3 DNA: TGTGCCAGCAGCTTTGGACTAGCGGGGGCCCAAGAGACCCAGTACTTC. Amino acids: CASSFGLAGAQETQYF.

This rearrangement joins TRBV5-1 to TRBJ2-7, with D unclear. V was clipped by 5 bases and J by 1 base, with 10 bases between them. Germline CDR1 is SGHRS and CDR2 is YFSETQ. CDR3 length: 13 amino acids. CDR3 loop: CASRPDGSYEQYF. In nucleotides, the CDR3 is TGCGCCAGCAGACCCGACGGATCCTACGAGCAGTACTTC.

V gene TRBV11-1 combines with J gene TRBJ2-1, with 8 nucleotides matching TRBD1. Trimming at V came to 3 bases and at J to 8 bases, leaving 6 bases not matched to a gene. Germline values: CDR1 SGHAT, CDR2 FQDESV (reference sequence). The CDR3 length is 14 residues. The CDR3 here is CASSLTGAEDEQFF. The DNA of the CDR3 is TGTGCCAGCAGCTTGACAGGGGCTGAGGATGAGCAGTTCTTC.

The chain couples TRBV25-1 to TRBJ2-2; 9 bases are a match to TRBD1. CDR3 length: 16 residues. V shed 6 bases and J 5 bases; nucleotides not matched to a gene: 10. Germline values: CDR1 MGHDK, CDR2 SYGVNS. This chain's CDR3 is CASRPGQGVGTGELFF. CDR3 DNA sequence: TGTGCCAGCAGACCGGGACAGGGAGTCGGGACCGGGGAGCTGTTTTTT.

Note on this clone: The sample holds other DNA sequences that translate to the same CDR3. The genes are TRBV4-1 and TRBJ2-3; TRBD2 might be the D (5 bases). V dropped 1 base and J dropped 3 bases, with 8 bases sitting between them. This CDR3 is built from 14 residues. CDR1 is MGHRA, CDR2 YSYEKL, per germline. The CDR3 spells CASSQVPGTDTQYF. As DNA, the CDR3 is TGCGCCAGCAGCCAAGTGCCGGGGACAGATACGCAGTATTTT.